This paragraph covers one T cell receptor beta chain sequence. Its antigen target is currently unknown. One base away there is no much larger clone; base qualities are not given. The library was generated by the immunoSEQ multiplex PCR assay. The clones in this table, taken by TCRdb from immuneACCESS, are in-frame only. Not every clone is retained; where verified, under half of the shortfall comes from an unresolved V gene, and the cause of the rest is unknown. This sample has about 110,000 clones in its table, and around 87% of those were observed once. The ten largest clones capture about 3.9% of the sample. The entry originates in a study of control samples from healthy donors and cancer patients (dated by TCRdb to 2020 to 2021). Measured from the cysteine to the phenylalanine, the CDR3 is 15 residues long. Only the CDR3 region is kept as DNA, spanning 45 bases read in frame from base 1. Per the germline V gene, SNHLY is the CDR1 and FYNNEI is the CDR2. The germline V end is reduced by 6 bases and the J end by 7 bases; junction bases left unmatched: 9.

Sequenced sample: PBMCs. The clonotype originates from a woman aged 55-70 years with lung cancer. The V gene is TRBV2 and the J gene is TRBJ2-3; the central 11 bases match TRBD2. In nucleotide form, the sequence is TGTGCCAGCAGCCCGCGGGTAGCGGGAGGGAATACGCAGTATTTT. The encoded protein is CASSPRVAGGNTQYF. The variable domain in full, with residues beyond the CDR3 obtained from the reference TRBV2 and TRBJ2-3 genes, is EPEVTQTPSHQVTQMGQEVILRCVPISNHLYFYWYRQILGQKVEFLVSFYNNEISEKSEIFDDQFSVERPDGSNFTLKIRSTKLEDSAMYFCASSPRVAGGNTQYFGPGTRLTVL.